Listed below are T cell receptor beta chains from one sample, sequenced in a study of read filtering for tumor transcriptome and immune sequencing. TCRdb called the reads again in MiXCR, with one record for every CDR3 protein. The repertoire holds 35,000 to 50,000 distinct CDR3 sequences, with 20% as singletons. Sequences were obtained from a population of CD138-negative cells sorted from bone marrow. All receptors come from a donor over 35 with multiple myeloma. Each CDR3 is given without its conserved first and last residue. A D gene is named only where the DNA matches it firmly.

cdr3_aa | d_call | v_call
ASSLGVLNTGELF | - | TRBV7-7
ASSSLAQETQY | - | TRBV7-2
ASSLATGTEAF | - | TRBV5-5
ASSLGGTADEQF | - | TRBV12-3/TRBV12-4
ASSSTGSYNEQF | - | TRBV7-9
ASSPVDVLAVDEQF | - | TRBV7-2
ASRSTGRAETQY | - | TRBV28
ASSLVGYNSPLH | - | TRBV11-2
ASSESPTVSGELF | - | TRBV4-3
ASSDSSSGDYNEQF | - | TRBV6-4
AISEYRTGEDYEQY | TRBD1 | TRBV10-3
ASSLELNRDEQF | - | TRBV7-9
ASSISDSNQPQH | - | TRBV19
ASLQGQYSPEQF | - | TRBV7-2
ASSYSSPYQETQY | - | TRBV6-5
ASRMGGINQPQH | - | TRBV6-2/TRBV6-3